These 16 T cell receptor beta chains were sequenced from one sample in a study of blood T cells in healthy people across ages. Sample-barcoded 5' priming and a J-beta primer mix drove a second PCR of roughly 7 to 11 cycles. Using its own MiXCR run on the 5' RACE reads, TCRdb lists one record per CDR3 protein. The sample carries 1.5 million to 2 million distinct CDR3 sequences, over 25% recorded once. Sequenced sample: blood. These receptors came from a woman between 25 and 40 years old in good health.

Of note for this clonotype: One end of the junction is discordant with germline, which a read error may explain. This rearrangement joins TRBV18 to TRBJ2-4; 7 bases line up with TRBD1. Germline CDR1 and CDR2: KGHSH and LQKENI. This CDR3 spans 13 amino acids. CDR3 nucleotide sequence: TGTGTCAGCTCTCCCGGGACAGAAAACATTCAGTACTTC. It yields the protein CVSSPGTENIQYF.

Many counts were recorded for this clonotype. The chain recombines TRBV7-2 with TRBJ2-7; tentative D call: TRBD1 (5 bases). The CDR3 spans 13 residues. The germline V gene encodes CDR1 SGHTA and CDR2 FQGNSA. The V end was cut by 8 bases, the J end by 1 base, with 12 bases between. The CDR3 region has the DNA TGTGCCAGCGCAGCAGGGCCATCCTACGAGCAGTACTTC. This gives the protein CASAAGPSYEQYF.

There are a few counts of this clonotype. The chain uses TRBV7-9 and TRBJ1-1, with D hard to call. Trimming removed 1 base at V and 8 bases at J, with 11 bases between. The CDR3 is made up of 13 amino acids. Germline values: CDR1 SEHNR, CDR2 FQNEAQ (reference sequence). The CDR3 loop reads CASSLVGTVEAFF. The DNA of the CDR3 is TGTGCCAGCAGCTTAGTTGGTACTGTAGAAGCTTTCTTT.

The table lists this clonotype with many counts. This chain uses TRBV5-1 with TRBJ2-7; D is possibly TRBD1 (6 bases). The germline V and J ends were trimmed by 4 bases and 11 bases, with 22 bases remaining between them. Germline CDR1 reads SGHRS; CDR2 reads YFSETQ. The CDR3 spans 14 residues. CDR3 nucleotides: TGCGCCAGCAGCGACCCAGGTTCTGGGACATCGGAGTACTTC. This translates into CASSDPGSGTSEYF.

A remark on this clonotype: A much larger clone lies one base from this, so it may be a read error. The chain joins TRBV6-5 to TRBJ1-4, with a possible D match to TRBD1 (6 bases). There are 14 residues in the CDR3. Germline V CDR1 and CDR2: MNHEY, SVGAGI. CDR3 in amino acids: CAGSPRGTGEKLFF. Here the CDR3 DNA reads TGTGCCGGCAGTCCCAGGGGCACGGGGGAAAAACTGTTTTTT.

This clonotype was counted at least ten times. The chain joins TRBV7-2 to TRBJ2-5; a weak D match, TRBD1 (5 bases). Germline V gene lookup returns CDR1 SGHTA and CDR2 FQGNSA. V was pared by 5 bases and J by 4 bases, with 17 bases between. This CDR3 region has 15 residues. The CDR3, as DNA: TGTGCCAGCAGCCCCCAGGGCAGGGTGAGAGAGACCCAGTACTTC. This translates into CASSPQGRVRETQYF.

This clonotype was observed a single time. With a much larger clone just one base away, this may be a read error. The V and J genes are TRBV7-9 and TRBJ1-2, with D perhaps TRBD1 (6 bases). This CDR3 is 14 amino acids long. Germline CDR1 and CDR2: SEHNR and FQNEAQ (reference sequence). The ends were cut back, 1 base at V and 1 base at J, with 7 bases in the middle. In nucleotides, the CDR3 is TGTGCCAGCAGCTTAGGGGACAATAACTATGGCTACACCTTC. Amino acid sequence: CASSLGDNNYGYTF.

V is TRBV10-3 and J is TRBJ2-3; 8 bases match TRBD1. Germline CDR1 and CDR2: ENHRY and SYGVKD. The CDR3 has 14 amino acids. The V and J ends lost 4 bases and 5 bases, in that order; junction bases with no gene match: 5. DNA for the CDR3: TGTGCCATCAGTGGGACAGGGCGCGGAGATACGCAGTATTTT. This encodes CAISGTGRGDTQYF.

This chain joins TRBV7-9 and TRBJ1-1; TRBD1 might be the D (6 bases). Looked up from germline, CDR1 is SEHNR and CDR2 is FQNEAQ (reference sequence). Trimming removed 8 bases at V and 3 bases at J, with 13 bases between. The CDR3 has 13 residues. The CDR3 nucleotides read TGTGCCAGCGGGGGGGCAGGGGACACTGAAGCTTTCTTT. Its protein is CASGGAGDTEAFF.

A few counts support this clonotype. V and J are TRBV7-2 and TRBJ2-4; 8 positions match TRBD2. Germline CDR1 reads SGHTA; CDR2 reads FQGNSA. The CDR3 has 14 residues. The J segment lost 5 bases and the V segment lost 5 bases, leaving 5 bases of the junction unmatched. The CDR3 sequence: CASSRGAGENIQYF. The DNA for the CDR3 is TGTGCCAGCAGCCGAGGAGCGGGAGAAAACATTCAGTACTTC.

This clonotype has ten or more counts. V and J are TRBV6-6 and TRBJ2-7; 7 bases line up with TRBD2. This CDR3 has 13 amino acids. Trimming took 2 bases from V and 7 from J; bases not matched to a gene: 5. Germline V lookup: CDR1 MNHNY, CDR2 SVGAGI (reference sequence). CDR3 amino acids: CASSYRTREEQYF. The CDR3 DNA is TGTGCCAGCAGTTACCGGACTAGAGAAGAGCAGTACTTC.

This clonotype has a handful of counts. This chain connects TRBV20-1 to TRBJ1-4, with a possible D match to TRBD1 (5 bases). The V gene's germline CDR1 is DFQATT and CDR2 SNEGSKA (reference sequence). The CDR3 has 14 amino acids. The V and J ends lost 3 bases and 4 bases respectively, with 12 bases between them. The CDR3 spells CSASQGADNEKLFF. CDR3 in DNA: TGCAGTGCTAGTCAAGGGGCGGATAATGAAAAACTGTTTTTT.

This clonotype appeared many times. V gene TRBV29-1 combines with J gene TRBJ2-1; a possible D gene is TRBD2 (6 bases). The germline V and J ends were trimmed by 8 bases and 7 bases, with 15 bases remaining between them. The CDR3 is 12 amino acids. Germline values: CDR1 SQVTM, CDR2 ANQGSEA. The CDR3 nucleotides are TGCAGCAATATGCTAGCGAGTAATGAGCAGTTCTTC. This encodes CSNMLASNEQFF.

The chain is built from TRBV5-6 and TRBJ2-3; D is undetermined. Germline CDR1 SGHDT, CDR2 YYEEEE. The CDR3 spans 14 residues. V lost 1 base, J lost 0 bases, and 6 bases lay in between. CDR3 nucleotide sequence: TGTGCCAGCAGCTTGCCCCCTAGCACAGATACGCAGTATTTT. Protein: CASSLPPSTDTQYF. The complete variable domain, with remaining parts taken from reference TRBV5-6 and TRBJ2-3, reads DAGVTQSPTHLIKTRGQQVTLRCSPKSGHDTVSWYQQALGQGPQFIFQYYEEEERQRGNFPDRFSGHQFPNYSSELNVNALLLGDSALYLCASSLPPSTDTQYFGPGTRLTVL.

The V gene is TRBV5-1, the J gene TRBJ2-7, with 9 bases identical to TRBD2. CDR3 length: 13 amino acids. V gave up 7 bases and J gave up 3 bases; unmatched junction bases: 5. The V gene's germline CDR1 is SGHRS and CDR2 YFSETQ. DNA for the CDR3: TGCGCCAGCGCCTCGACTAGCGGCTACGAGCAGTACTTC. It encodes CASASTSGYEQYF.

The V gene is TRBV7-2, the J gene TRBJ1-4; 9 bases line up with TRBD1. This CDR3 region has 16 residues. V shed 2 bases, J shed 2 bases, and the junction held 3 bases outside the gene matches. The germline V gene has CDR1 SGHTA and CDR2 FQGNSA. In nucleotides, the CDR3 is TGTGCCAGCAGCTTAACAGGGGGCTCGACTAATGAAAAACTGTTTTTT. Translated, it gives CASSLTGGSTNEKLFF.